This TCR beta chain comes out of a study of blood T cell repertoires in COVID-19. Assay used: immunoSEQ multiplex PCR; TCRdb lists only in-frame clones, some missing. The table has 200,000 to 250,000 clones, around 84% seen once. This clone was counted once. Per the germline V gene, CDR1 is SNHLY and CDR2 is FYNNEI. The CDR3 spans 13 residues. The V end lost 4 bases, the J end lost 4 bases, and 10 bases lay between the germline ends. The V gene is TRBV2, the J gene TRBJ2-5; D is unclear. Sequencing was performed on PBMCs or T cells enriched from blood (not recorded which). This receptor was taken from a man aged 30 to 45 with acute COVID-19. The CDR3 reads CASSAQARETQYF. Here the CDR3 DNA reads TGTGCCAGCAGTGCGCAGGCCAGAGAGACCCAGTACTTC.